This T cell receptor (beta chain) was observed in a study of blood T cell repertoires in COVID-19. Looking at the study overall: Acute and convalescent COVID-19 specimens originated in the United States, Italy and Spain. Sample material is recorded as cDNA or gDNA derived from T cells, B-cell-depleted T cells, or PBMCs.

The CDR3 is made up of 13 amino acids. Deletions cut 3 bases from V and 6 bases from J, with 8 bases between. Germline CDR1 reads MGHRA; CDR2 reads YSYEKL. Study processing details: Amplification of reference gene primers was used by the study to estimate nucleated cell counts. Measured with immunoSEQ multiplex PCR; TCRdb has only the in-frame clones, and not every one. Clone size and V and J calls were adopted from that table, with D and trimming inferred from the DNA. The sample lists approximately 400,000 clones, roughly nine tenths occurring once. The sequence was obtained from a man aged 40-49 years with acute or convalescent COVID-19. The rearrangement joins TRBV4-1 to TRBJ2-2; possibly TRBD2 for D (6 bases). Material: peripheral blood. CDR3: CASSHRLAGELFF. The CDR3 coding sequence is TGCGCCAGCAGCCACCGACTAGCCGGGGAGCTGTTTTTT.